One sample yielded the 10 T cell receptor beta chains listed below, sequenced in a study of T cell repertoires in cytomegalovirus infection. These receptors have no known antigen. MiXCR, run by TCRdb on the reads, gives a single entry per CDR3 protein. The sample has about a million distinct CDR3 sequences; less than 40% are singletons. Source: cultured CD8+ T cells from PBMCs, taken from culture after CMV antigen stimulation. These receptors came from a human donor in good health (CMV status not recorded). Some clones in this sample may be carry-over from other donors' samples.

This sequence joins TRBV6-6 and TRBJ1-2, with D possibly being TRBD1 (5 bases). Germline V gene sequence: CDR1 MNHNY, CDR2 SVGAGI (reference sequence). The CDR3 sequence is 12 residues long. V was pared by 9 bases and J by 1 base, with 9 bases between. The CDR3 protein is CASIDSNYGYTF. The DNA for the CDR3 is TGTGCCAGTATTGACAGTAACTATGGCTACACCTTC.

On this clonotype: A much larger clone lies one base from this, so it may be a read error. This CDR3 is CASSQTRQGANETQYF. CDR3 coding DNA: TGTGCCAGCAGCCAAACCCGACAGGGAGCCAATGAGACCCAGTACTTC. This chain links TRBV7-6 with TRBJ2-5; 7 bases fit TRBD1. This CDR3 region has 16 residues. CDR1 and CDR2 (germline): SGHVS, FNYEAQ. After removal of 5 bases from V and 5 bases from J, the junction contained 14 bases not matched to a gene.

The chain links TRBV2 to TRBJ1-1; D gene unclear. The CDR3 totals 15 residues. V lost 10 bases and J lost 0, with 18 bases in between. In germline, CDR1 is SNHLY, CDR2 FYNNEI. The CDR3 bases are TGTGCCATCCATTTAATGTGGGAAATGAACACTGAAGCTTTCTTT. Translated, it gives CAIHLMWEMNTEAFF.

The gene calls are TRBV5-1 and TRBJ2-7; 7 bases fit TRBD1. The CDR3 sequence is 15 residues long. V lost 6 bases and J lost 0; bases outside the gene matches: 9. CDR1 is SGHRS and CDR2 is YFSETQ in the germline V gene. The CDR3 reads CASNSYGQDSYEQYF. CDR3 nucleotide sequence: TGCGCCAGCAACTCATACGGACAGGACTCCTACGAGCAGTACTTC.

CDR3 region: CASSYGGGGGEFF. The CDR3 coding sequence is TGTGCCAGCAGTTACGGGGGTGGGGGGGGAGAGTTCTTC. This chain links TRBV6-1 with TRBJ2-1; 7 nucleotides match TRBD2. The CDR3 is 13 amino acids. The germline CDR1 and CDR2 sequences are MNHNS and SASEGT. J gave up 14 bases and V 5 bases, and 12 bases lay outside the gene matches.

The chain uses TRBV19 and TRBJ2-7, with D perhaps matching TRBD1 (6 bases). The V end was cut by 9 bases, the J end by 5 bases, with 17 bases between. Germline V CDR1 and CDR2: LNHDA, SQIVND (reference sequence). This CDR3 is 13 amino acids long. The DNA of the CDR3 is TGTGCCAGCGCCAAACAGGGTTCCCACGAGCAGTACGTC. This sequence encodes CASAKQGSHEQYV.

In regard to this clonotype: A much larger clone differs from this one at a single base, so this may be a read error. This chain uses TRBV7-2 with TRBJ2-7; D is perhaps TRBD2 (7 bases). Per the germline V gene, CDR1 is SGHTA and CDR2 is FQGNSA. The CDR3 is made up of 15 amino acids. CDR3 protein: CVSSPAPGGLYEQYF. CDR3 sequence (DNA): TGTGTCAGCAGCCCAGCACCCGGGGGGCTCTACGAGCAGTACTTC.

The gene calls are TRBV7-9 and TRBJ2-4; no clear D. Trimming left V 2 bases short and J 5 bases short, with 7 bases between. The germline gives CDR1 SEHNR, CDR2 FQNEAQ (reference sequence). There are 13 residues in the CDR3. The DNA for the CDR3 is TGTGCCAGCAGCTTACCCAGCCAAAACATTCAGTACTTC. Translated: CASSLPSQNIQYF.

This clonotype was seen only a few times. The rearrangement joins TRBV6-6 to TRBJ2-7; no firm D call. This CDR3 has 14 residues. V was trimmed by 3 bases and J by 0 bases, leaving 9 bases between them. The germline V gene encodes CDR1 MNHNY and CDR2 SVGAGI (reference sequence). Here the CDR3 DNA reads TGTGCCAGCAGTTATTATCCTGGCTCCTACGAGCAGTACTTC. It translates to CASSYYPGSYEQYF.

This clonotype showed up just once. The chain recombines TRBV6-5 with TRBJ2-7; D gene uncertain. CDR1 MNHEY and CDR2 SVGAGI come from the germline V gene. This CDR3 has 14 amino acids. The CDR3, as DNA: TGTGCCAGCAGTTACGGACCCTCGGGCTACGTGCAGTACGTC. The encoded protein is CASSYGPSGYVQYV.